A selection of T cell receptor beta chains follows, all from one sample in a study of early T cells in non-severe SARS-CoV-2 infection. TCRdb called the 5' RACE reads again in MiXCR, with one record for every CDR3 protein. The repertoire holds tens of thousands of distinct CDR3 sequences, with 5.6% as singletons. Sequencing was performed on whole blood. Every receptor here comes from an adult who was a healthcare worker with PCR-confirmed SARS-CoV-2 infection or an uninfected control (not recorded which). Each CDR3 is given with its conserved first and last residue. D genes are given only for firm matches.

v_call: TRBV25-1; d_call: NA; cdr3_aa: CASSDVTGEGEQFF
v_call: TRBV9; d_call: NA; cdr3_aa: CASSSSRTFIDEQFF
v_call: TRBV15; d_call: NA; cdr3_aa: CATSRTGPAEDEPQHF
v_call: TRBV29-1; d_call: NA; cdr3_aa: CSVEEDPTGELFF
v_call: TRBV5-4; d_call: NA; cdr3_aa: CASSSQVDGGNTIYF
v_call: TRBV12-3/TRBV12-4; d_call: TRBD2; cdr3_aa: CASSLLSSGGTDTQYF
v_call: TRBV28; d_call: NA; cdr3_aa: CASSSGTRYSGANVLTF
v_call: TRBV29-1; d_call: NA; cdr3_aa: CSVSQGGSYNEQFF
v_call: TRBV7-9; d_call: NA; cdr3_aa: CASSLTVNGGELFF
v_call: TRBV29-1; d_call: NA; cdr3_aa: CSARTQADEQFF
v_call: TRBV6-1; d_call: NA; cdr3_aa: CASSGQRTDTQYF
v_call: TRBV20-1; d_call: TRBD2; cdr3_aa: CSASGGIAGPRTDTQYF
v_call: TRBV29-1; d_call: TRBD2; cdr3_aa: CSVEISGISYNEQFF
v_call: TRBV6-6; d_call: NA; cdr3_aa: CASTQFLENTEAFF
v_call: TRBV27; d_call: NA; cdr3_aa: CASRTGIVSNQPQHF